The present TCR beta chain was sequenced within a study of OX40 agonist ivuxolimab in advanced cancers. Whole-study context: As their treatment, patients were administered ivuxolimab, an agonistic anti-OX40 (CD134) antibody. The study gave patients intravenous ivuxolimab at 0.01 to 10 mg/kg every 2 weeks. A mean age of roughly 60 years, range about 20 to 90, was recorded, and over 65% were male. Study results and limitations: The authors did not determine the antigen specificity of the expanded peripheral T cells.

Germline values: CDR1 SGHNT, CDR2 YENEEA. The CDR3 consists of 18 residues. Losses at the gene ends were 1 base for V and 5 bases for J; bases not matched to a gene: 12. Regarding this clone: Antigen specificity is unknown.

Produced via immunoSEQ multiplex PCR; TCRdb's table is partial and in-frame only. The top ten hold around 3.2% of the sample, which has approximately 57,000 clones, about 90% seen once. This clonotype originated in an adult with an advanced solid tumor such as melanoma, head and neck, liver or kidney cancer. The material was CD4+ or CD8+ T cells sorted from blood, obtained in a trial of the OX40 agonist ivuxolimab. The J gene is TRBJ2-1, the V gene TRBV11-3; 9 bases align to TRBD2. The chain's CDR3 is CASSLGLAGQLVNNEQFF. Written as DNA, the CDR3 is TGTGCCAGCAGCTTAGGTCTAGCGGGACAATTGGTGAACAATGAGCAGTTCTTC.